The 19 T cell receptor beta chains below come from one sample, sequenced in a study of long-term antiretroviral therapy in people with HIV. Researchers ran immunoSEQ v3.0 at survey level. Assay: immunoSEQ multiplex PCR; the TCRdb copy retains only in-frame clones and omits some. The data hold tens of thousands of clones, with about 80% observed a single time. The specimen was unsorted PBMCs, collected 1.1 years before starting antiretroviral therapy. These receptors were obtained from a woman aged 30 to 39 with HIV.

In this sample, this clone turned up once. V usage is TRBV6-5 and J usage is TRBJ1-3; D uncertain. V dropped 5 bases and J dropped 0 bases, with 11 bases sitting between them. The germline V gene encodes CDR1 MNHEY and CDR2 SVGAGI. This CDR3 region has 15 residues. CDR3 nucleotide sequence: TGTGCCAGCAGTCCCACCCCCTTCTCTGGAAACACCATATATTTT. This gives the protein CASSPTPFSGNTIYF.

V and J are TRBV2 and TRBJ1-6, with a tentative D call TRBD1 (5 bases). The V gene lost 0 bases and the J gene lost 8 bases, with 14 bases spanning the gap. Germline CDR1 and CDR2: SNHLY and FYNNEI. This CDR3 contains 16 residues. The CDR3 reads CASSEALRAGDSPLHF. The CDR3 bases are TGTGCCAGCAGTGAAGCGCTTCGTGCGGGGGATTCACCCCTCCACTTT. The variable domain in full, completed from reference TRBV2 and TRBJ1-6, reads EPEVTQTPSHQVTQMGQEVILRCVPISNHLYFYWYRQILGQKVEFLVSFYNNEISEKSEIFDDQFSVERPDGSNFTLKIRSTKLEDSAMYFCASSEALRAGDSPLHFGNGTRLTVT.

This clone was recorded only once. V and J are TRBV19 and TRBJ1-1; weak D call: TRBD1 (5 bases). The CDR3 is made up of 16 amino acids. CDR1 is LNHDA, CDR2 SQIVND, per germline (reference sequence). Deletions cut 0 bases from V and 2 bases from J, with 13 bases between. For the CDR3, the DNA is TGTGCCAGTAGTATAGAAAGGGGAAAACAAAACACTGAAGCTTTCTTT. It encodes CASSIERGKQNTEAFF.

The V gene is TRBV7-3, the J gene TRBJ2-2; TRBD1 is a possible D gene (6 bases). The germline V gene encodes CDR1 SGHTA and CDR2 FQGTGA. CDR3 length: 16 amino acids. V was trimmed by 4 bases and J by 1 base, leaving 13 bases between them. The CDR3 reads CASSSFQGKNTGELFF. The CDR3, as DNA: TGTGCCAGCAGCTCCTTTCAGGGGAAGAACACCGGGGAGCTGTTTTTT.

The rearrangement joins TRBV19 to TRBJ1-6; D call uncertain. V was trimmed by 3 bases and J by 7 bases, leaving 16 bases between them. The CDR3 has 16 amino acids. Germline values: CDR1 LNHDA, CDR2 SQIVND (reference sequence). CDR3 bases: TGTGCCAGTAGTATTACCCCCGGATGGCGGAATTCACCCCTCCACTTT. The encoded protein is CASSITPGWRNSPLHF.

CDR3 bases: TGCGCCAGCAGCCATATTGGCTTACAGGGACTTAAGGCCTACAATGAGCAGTTCTTC. Translating it yields CASSHIGLQGLKAYNEQFF. The chain has TRBV4-1 and TRBJ2-1; D might be TRBD1 or TRBD2, each matching 6 bases. The CDR3 covers 19 residues. Trimming removed 3 bases from V and 2 bases from J, with 23 bases in between. CDR1 MGHRA and CDR2 YSYEKL come from the germline V gene.

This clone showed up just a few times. The CDR3 DNA reads as TGCGCCAGCAGCCAAGATTCAGGCCGGGGTTCACCCCTCCACTTT. This encodes CASSQDSGRGSPLHF. The chain carries TRBV4-1 and TRBJ1-6; D unresolved. CDR1 MGHRA and CDR2 YSYEKL come from the germline V gene. V dropped 0 bases and J dropped 9 bases, with 12 bases sitting between them. The CDR3 contains 15 residues.

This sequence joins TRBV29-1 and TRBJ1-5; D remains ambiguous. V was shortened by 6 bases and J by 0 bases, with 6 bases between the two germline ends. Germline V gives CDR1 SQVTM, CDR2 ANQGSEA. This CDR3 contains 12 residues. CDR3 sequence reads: CSVQSSNQPQHF. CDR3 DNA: TGCAGCGTCCAGAGTAGCAATCAGCCCCAGCATTTT.

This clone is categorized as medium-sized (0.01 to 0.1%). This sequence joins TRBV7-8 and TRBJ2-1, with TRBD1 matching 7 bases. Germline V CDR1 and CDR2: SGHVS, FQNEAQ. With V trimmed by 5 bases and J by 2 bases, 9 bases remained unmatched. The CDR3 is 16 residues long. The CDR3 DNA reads TGTGCCAGCAGCCCTAACCCGAGGGGGCCCTACAATGAGCAGTTCTTC. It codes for CASSPNPRGPYNEQFF.

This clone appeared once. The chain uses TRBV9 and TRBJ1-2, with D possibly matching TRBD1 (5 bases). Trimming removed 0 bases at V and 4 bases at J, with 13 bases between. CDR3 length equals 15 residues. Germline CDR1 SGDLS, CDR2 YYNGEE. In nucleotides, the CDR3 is TGTGCCAGCAGCGTAGATTTGCCGGGGCTCTATGGCTACACCTTC. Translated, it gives CASSVDLPGLYGYTF.

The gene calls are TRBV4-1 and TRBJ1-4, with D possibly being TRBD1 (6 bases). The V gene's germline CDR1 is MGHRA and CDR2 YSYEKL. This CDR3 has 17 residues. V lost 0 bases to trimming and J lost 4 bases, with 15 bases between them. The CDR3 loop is CASSQDASGVINEKLFF. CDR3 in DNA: TGCGCCAGCAGCCAAGATGCGTCAGGGGTTATTAATGAAAAACTGTTTTTT.

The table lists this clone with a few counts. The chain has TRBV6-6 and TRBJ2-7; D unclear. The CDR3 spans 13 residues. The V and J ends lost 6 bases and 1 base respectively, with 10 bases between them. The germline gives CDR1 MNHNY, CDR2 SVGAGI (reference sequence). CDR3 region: CASRGPTSYEQYV. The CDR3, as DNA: TGTGCCAGCAGAGGACCTACTTCCTACGAGCAGTACGTC.

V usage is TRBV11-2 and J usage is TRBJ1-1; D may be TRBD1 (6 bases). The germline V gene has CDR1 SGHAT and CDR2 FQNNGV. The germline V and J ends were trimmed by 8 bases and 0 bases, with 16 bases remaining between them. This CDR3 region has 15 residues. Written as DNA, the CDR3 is TGTGCCAGCTCTACGCCCCAGGGGATGAACACTGAAGCTTTCTTT. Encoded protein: CASSTPQGMNTEAFF.

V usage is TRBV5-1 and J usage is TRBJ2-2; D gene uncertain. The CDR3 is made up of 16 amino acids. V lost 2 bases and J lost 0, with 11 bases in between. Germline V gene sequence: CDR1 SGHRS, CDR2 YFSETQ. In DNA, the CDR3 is TGCGCCAGCAGCTTCTTCGGCGGATCGAACACCGGGGAGCTGTTTTTT. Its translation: CASSFFGGSNTGELFF.

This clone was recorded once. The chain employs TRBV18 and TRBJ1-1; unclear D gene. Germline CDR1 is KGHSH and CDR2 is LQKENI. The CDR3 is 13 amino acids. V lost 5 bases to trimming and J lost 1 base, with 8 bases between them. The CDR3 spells CASSGRQNTEAFF. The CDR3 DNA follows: TGTGCCAGCTCAGGTCGACAGAACACTGAAGCTTTCTTT. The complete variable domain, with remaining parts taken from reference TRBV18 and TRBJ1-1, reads NAGVMQNPRHLVRRRGQEARLRCSPMKGHSHVYWYRQLPEEGLKFMVYLQKENIIDESGMPKERFSAEFPKEGPSILRIQQVVRGDSAAYFCASSGRQNTEAFFGQGTRLTVV.

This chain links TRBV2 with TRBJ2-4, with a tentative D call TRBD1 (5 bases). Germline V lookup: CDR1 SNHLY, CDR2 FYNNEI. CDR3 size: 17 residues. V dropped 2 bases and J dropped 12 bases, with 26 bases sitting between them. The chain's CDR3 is CASSENVGWGPNGTQYF. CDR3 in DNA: TGTGCCAGCAGTGAAAATGTGGGCTGGGGCCCAAATGGCACTCAGTACTTC. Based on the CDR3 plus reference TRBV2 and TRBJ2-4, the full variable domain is EPEVTQTPSHQVTQMGQEVILRCVPISNHLYFYWYRQILGQKVEFLVSFYNNEISEKSEIFDDQFSVERPDGSNFTLKIRSTKLEDSAMYFCASSENVGWGPNGTQYFGAGTRLSVL.

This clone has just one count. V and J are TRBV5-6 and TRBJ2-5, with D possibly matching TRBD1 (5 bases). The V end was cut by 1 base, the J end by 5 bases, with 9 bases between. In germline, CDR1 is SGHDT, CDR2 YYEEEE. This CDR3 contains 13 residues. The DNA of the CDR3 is TGTGCCAGCAGCTTGACAGCAGGGGAGACCCAGTACTTC. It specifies CASSLTAGETQYF.

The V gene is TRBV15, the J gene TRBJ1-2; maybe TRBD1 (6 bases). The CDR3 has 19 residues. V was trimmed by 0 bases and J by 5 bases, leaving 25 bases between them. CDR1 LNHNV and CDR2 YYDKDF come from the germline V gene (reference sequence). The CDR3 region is CATSRDLGRGRLRTYGYTF. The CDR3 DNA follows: TGTGCCACCAGCAGAGATCTGGGCAGGGGCCGCCTTCGGACTTATGGCTACACCTTC.

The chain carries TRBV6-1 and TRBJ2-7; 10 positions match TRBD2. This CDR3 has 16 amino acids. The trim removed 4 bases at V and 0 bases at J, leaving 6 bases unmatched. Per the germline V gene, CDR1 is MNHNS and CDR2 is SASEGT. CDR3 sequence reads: CASSGPSGGSSYEQYV. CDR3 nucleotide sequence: TGTGCCAGCAGTGGCCCTAGCGGGGGAAGCTCCTACGAGCAGTACGTC.